This TCR beta chain is from a study of technical replicates of blood from a handful of donors (dated by TCRdb to about 2017). The table lists this clone with a count of one. The antigen this receptor binds is unknown. No base-level quality is on record; no much larger clone is a single base apart. The library came from the immunoSEQ multiplex PCR assay. In its TCRdb copy, this immuneACCESS table keeps in-frame sequences only and misses some clones. Where compared with another copy, unresolved V genes explain less than half of these, and the others have no known cause. The sample table lists about 100,000 clones, approximately 95% of them with a count of one. The ten largest clones add up to about 0.21% of the sample. V trim: 6 bases; J trim: 2 bases; unmatched bases: 4. CDR3 length: 15 amino acids, cysteine to phenylalanine. Only CDR3 DNA is held: 45 bases, read in frame from base 1. CDR1 and CDR2 are drawn from the germline V gene (reference sequence): MNHNY, SVGAGI.

The source material was T cells isolated from PBMCs. The receptor comes from a human donor in good health. This sequence uses TRBV6-6 and TRBJ2-3; TRBD2 fits 11 bases in the junction. The CDR3 region: CASRGLAAFTDTQYF. DNA sequence: TGTGCCAGCAGGGGACTAGCGGCCTTCACAGATACGCAGTATTTT.